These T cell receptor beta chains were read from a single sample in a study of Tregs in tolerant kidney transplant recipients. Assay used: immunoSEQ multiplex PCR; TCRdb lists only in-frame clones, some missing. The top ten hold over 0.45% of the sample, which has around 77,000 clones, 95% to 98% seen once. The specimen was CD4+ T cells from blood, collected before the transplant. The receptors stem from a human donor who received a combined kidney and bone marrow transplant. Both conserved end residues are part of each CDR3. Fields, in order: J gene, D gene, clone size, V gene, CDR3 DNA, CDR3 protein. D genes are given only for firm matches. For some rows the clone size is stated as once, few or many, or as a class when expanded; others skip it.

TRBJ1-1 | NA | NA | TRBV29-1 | TGCAGCGTTGACTCCGGACGGGATCTAGGCGAAGCTTTCTTT | CSVDSGRDLGEAFF
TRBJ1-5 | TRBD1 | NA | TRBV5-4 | TGTGCCAGCAGCAAAGGGACAGGCTCCAATCAGCCCCAGCATTTT | CASSKGTGSNQPQHF
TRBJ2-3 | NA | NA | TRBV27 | TGTGCCAGCAGTTTTTTAGCAGACGATACGCAGTATTTT | CASSFLADDTQYF
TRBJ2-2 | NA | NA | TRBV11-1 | TGTGCCAGCAGCTTAATGAGGAACGGGGAGCTGTTTTTT | CASSLMRNGELFF
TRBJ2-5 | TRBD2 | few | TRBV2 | TGTGCCAGCAGTGAGATAGCGGGGCAAGAGACCCAGTACTTC | CASSEIAGQETQYF
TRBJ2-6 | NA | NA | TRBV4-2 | TGTGCCAGCAGCCAAGATTCAGGCGCTAAATTTCTATCTGGGGCCAACGTCCTGACTTTC | CASSQDSGAKFLSGANVLTF
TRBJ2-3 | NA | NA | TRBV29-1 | TGCAGCGTTTTCGGGACAACCACCAGAGGGGATACGCAGTATTTT | CSVFGTTTRGDTQYF
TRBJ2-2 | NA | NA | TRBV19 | TGTGCCAGTAGTGTTCGACAGATGAACACCGGGGAGCTGTTTTTT | CASSVRQMNTGELFF
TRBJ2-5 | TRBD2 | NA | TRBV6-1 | TGTGCCATGCGAGGCGGGGGACAAGAGACCCAGTACTTC | CAMRGGGQETQYF
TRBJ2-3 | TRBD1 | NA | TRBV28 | TGTGCCAGCAGTGGAAGGGGGCCCGGCACAGATACGCAGTATTTT | CASSGRGPGTDTQYF
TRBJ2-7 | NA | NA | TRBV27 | TGTGCCAGCAGTTTAGCGGATGCGTCCTACGAGCAGTACTTC | CASSLADASYEQYF
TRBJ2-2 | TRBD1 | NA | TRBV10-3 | TGTGCCATCACCCGGACAGGGTCCGGGGAGCTGTTTTTT | CAITRTGSGELFF
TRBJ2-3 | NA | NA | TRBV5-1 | TGCGCCAGCAGCCCCATTAGCACAGATACGCAGTATTTT | CASSPISTDTQYF
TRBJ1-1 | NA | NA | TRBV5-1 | TGCGCCAGCAGCTCGGGGGGGACTGAAGCTTTCTTT | CASSSGGTEAFF
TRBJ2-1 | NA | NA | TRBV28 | TGTGCCAGCAGTTTACAGCGGAGCTCAAACAATGAGCAGTTCTTC | CASSLQRSSNNEQFF
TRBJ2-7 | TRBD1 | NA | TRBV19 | TGTGCCAGTAGTACCCAAATACAAGGGACAGGACTGTCGACCGTTTACGAGCAGTACTTC | CASSTQIQGTGLSTVYEQYF
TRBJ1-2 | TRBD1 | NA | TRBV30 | TGTGCCTGGAGTGTACAGGGGAGAAGTGGCTACACCTTC | CAWSVQGRSGYTF
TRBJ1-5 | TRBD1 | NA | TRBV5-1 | TGCGCCAGCGGAGTCCTGGTGGAGGACAGGGTTCGGCAGCCCCAGCATTTT | CASGVLVEDRVRQPQHF
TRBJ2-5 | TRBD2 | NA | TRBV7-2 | TGTGCCAGCAGACGACTGCGAACTGTAGCGGGAGAATTAGAGACCCAGTACTTC | CASRRLRTVAGELETQYF
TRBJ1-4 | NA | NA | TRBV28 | TGTGCCAGCAGGAGGACAGCGACGGAAAAACTGTTTTTT | CASRRTATEKLFF
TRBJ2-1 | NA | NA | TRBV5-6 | TGTGCCAGCAGCTTGCCGCGGGGGCTAGGGGTAGGGGATGAGCAGTTCTTC | CASSLPRGLGVGDEQFF
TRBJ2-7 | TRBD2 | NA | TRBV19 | TGTGCCAGTAGTATCGATCGTCTAGCGGCCTACGAGCAGTACTTC | CASSIDRLAAYEQYF
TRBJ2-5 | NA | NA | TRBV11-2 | TGTGCCAGCAGCTTAGGTCGGGCCCAGTACTTC | CASSLGRAQYF
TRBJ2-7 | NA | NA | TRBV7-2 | TGTGCCAGCAGCTTATATGGGAGCTCCTACGAGCAGTACTTC | CASSLYGSSYEQYF
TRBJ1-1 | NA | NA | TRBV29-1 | TGCAGCGTAGGCAGGGGAAACTGGGTGAACACTGAAGCTTTCTTT | CSVGRGNWVNTEAFF
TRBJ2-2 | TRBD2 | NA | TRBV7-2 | TGTGCCAGCAGCCCGCGGGGAGCGGGGGGATATACCGGGGAGCTGTTTTTT | CASSPRGAGGYTGELFF
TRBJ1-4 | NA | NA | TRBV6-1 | TGTGCCAGCAGTGAGGGGGCCCCAACTAATGAAAAACTGTTTTTT | CASSEGAPTNEKLFF
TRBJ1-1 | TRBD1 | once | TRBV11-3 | TGTGCCAGCAGCTCCGACAGGGCGGACGAAGCTTTCTTT | CASSSDRADEAFF
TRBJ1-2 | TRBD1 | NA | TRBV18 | TGTGCCAGCTCACGGCCTAACAGGGGTAACTATGGCTACACCTTC | CASSRPNRGNYGYTF
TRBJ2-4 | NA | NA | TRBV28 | TGTGCCAGCAGTTTACCGACTAAACTCAAAAACATTCAGTACTTC | CASSLPTKLKNIQYF
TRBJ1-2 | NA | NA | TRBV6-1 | TGTGCCAGCAGTCCGACAGGCTATGGCTACACCTTC | CASSPTGYGYTF
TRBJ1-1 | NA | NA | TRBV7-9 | TGTGCCAGCAGCCCATGGGGGGAGTTCGACACTGAAGCTTTCTTT | CASSPWGEFDTEAFF
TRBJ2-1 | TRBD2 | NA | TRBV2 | TGTGCCAGCAGTGAGGTTTTAGCGGGCCAGGAGCAGTTCTTC | CASSEVLAGQEQFF
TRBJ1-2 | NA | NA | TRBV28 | TGTGCCAGCAGTTTCGGACAGCTCAGTAACTATGGCTACACCTTC | CASSFGQLSNYGYTF
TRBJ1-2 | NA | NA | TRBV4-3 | TGCGCCAGCAGCCAAGGTCAGGGAAGCGGCTACACCTTC | CASSQGQGSGYTF